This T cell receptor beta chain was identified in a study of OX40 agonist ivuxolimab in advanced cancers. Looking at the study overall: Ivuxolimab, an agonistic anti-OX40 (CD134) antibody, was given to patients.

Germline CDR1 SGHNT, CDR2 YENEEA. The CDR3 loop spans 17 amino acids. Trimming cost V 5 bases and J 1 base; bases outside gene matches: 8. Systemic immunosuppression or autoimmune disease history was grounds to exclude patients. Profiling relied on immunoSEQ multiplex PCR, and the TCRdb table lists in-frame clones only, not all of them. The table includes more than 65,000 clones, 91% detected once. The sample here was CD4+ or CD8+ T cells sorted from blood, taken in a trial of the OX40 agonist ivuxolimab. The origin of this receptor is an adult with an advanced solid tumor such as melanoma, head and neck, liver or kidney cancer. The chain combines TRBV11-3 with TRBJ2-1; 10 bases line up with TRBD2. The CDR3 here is CASSRGGSGRSYNEQFF. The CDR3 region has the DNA TGTGCCAGCAGCAGAGGGGGTAGCGGGAGGTCCTACAATGAGCAGTTCTTC.